These 8 T cell receptor beta chains came from one sample sequenced in a study of CD8+ T cells in alopecia areata. cDNA reverse transcribed from extracted RNA served as the sequencing template. Some clones are missing from TCRdb's copy, which holds only in-frame ones; the method was immunoSEQ multiplex PCR. This sample has around 98,000 clones; 35% to 50% occur once, and the top ten carry around 0.8%. Material: CD4+ T cells sorted from blood. The receptors stem from a human donor with alopecia areata.

The J gene is TRBJ1-1, the V gene TRBV29-1, with D unclear. This CDR3 comprises 13 residues. Trimming cost V 7 bases and J 1 base, with 13 bases left between them. Germline CDR1 SQVTM, CDR2 ANQGSEA. CDR3 in amino acids: CSASGGPNTEAFF. DNA for the CDR3: TGCAGCGCCTCCGGCGGCCCGAACACTGAAGCTTTCTTT.

The CDR3 reads CASSDWETQYF. The CDR3, as DNA: TGTGCCAGCAGTGACTGGGAGACCCAGTACTTC. The chain uses TRBV2 and TRBJ2-5; no definite D call. CDR3 length: 11 amino acids. Germline loops: CDR1 SNHLY, CDR2 FYNNEI. Trimming removed 3 bases from V and 5 bases from J, with 4 bases in between.

The chain employs TRBV29-1 and TRBJ2-7, with D perhaps TRBD1 (6 bases). The CDR3 totals 12 residues. V shed 4 bases and J shed 2 bases, with 9 bases lying between them. Per the germline V gene, CDR1 is SQVTM and CDR2 is ANQGSEA. The DNA for the CDR3 is TGCAGCGTTGGCCGGGACACCTACGAGCAGTACTTC. Amino acid sequence: CSVGRDTYEQYF.

The V gene is TRBV2, the J gene TRBJ2-1; maybe TRBD1 (6 bases). V was cut by 2 bases and J by 9 bases, with 17 bases left in between. CDR3 size: 15 residues. From germline, CDR1 is SNHLY and CDR2 FYNNEI. This chain's CDR3 is CASSEFRGRLGEQFF. The CDR3 DNA follows: TGTGCCAGCAGTGAATTCAGGGGCCGGCTAGGTGAGCAGTTCTTC. The complete variable domain, with remaining parts taken from reference TRBV2 and TRBJ2-1, reads EPEVTQTPSHQVTQMGQEVILRCVPISNHLYFYWYRQILGQKVEFLVSFYNNEISEKSEIFDDQFSVERPDGSNFTLKIRSTKLEDSAMYFCASSEFRGRLGEQFFGPGTRLTVL.

This clone was seen a few times. The J gene is TRBJ2-7, the V gene TRBV28; D is undetermined. The V gene lost 7 bases and the J gene lost 4 bases, with 17 bases spanning the gap. CDR3 length: 14 amino acids. Looked up from germline, CDR1 is MDHEN and CDR2 is SYDVKM. The CDR3 reads CASNPGGEIYEQYF. The CDR3 DNA reads TGTGCCAGCAACCCCGGTGGCGAAATTTACGAGCAGTACTTC.

The rearrangement links TRBV6-5 to TRBJ2-4, with TRBD1 matching over 9 bases. J lost 10 bases, V lost 7 bases, and 8 bases had no gene match. The CDR3 contains 13 residues. Germline CDR1 reads MNHEY; CDR2 reads SVGAGI. CDR3 protein: CASTGGQGGIQYF. The CDR3 bases are TGTGCCAGCACCGGGGGACAGGGAGGTATTCAGTACTTC.

The chain carries TRBV5-1 and TRBJ2-7; D is undetermined. The CDR3 is 15 residues long. Germline V lookup: CDR1 SGHRS, CDR2 YFSETQ. The V end lost 6 bases, the J end lost 0 bases, and 16 bases lay between the germline ends. The CDR3 coding sequence is TGCGCCAGCACACTGGCTCCCCAAAGCTCCTACGAGCAGTACTTC. It encodes CASTLAPQSSYEQYF.

This clone was picked up a small number of times. The chain links TRBV29-1 to TRBJ2-1; 7 positions match TRBD1. Germline CDR1 and CDR2: SQVTM and ANQGSEA. The junction had 8 bases not matched to a gene; V was cut back by 4 bases and J by 5 bases. The CDR3 totals 14 residues. CDR3 residues: CSVVRGTAHNEQFF. For the CDR3, the DNA is TGCAGCGTTGTTAGAGGGACAGCCCACAATGAGCAGTTCTTC.